This entry describes one T cell receptor (beta chain). The antigen remains unidentified. This sample was taken from a study of OX40 agonist ivuxolimab in advanced cancers. Overall study results and limits: Expanded clones were, on average, more numerous among CD8+ T cells than CD4+. There was clonal expansion of CD4+ and CD8+ blood T cells by week 6 at 0.1 to 3.0 mg/kg.

Generated by immunoSEQ multiplex PCR, the TCRdb table keeps only in-frame clones and is missing some. The repertoire holds 25,000 to 40,000 clones, with more than 70% as singletons. The sample here was CD4+ or CD8+ T cells sorted from blood, taken in a trial of the OX40 agonist ivuxolimab. The receptor's source is an adult with an advanced solid tumor such as melanoma, head and neck, liver or kidney cancer.

Here the CDR3 reads CASKDRVNTEAFF. In DNA, the CDR3 is TGCGCCAGCAAGGACAGGGTAAATACTGAAGCTTTCTTT. V and J are TRBV10-1 and TRBJ1-1; 8 positions match TRBD1. There are 13 residues in the CDR3. The V and J ends lost 7 bases and 5 bases, in that order; junction bases with no gene match: 6. From germline, CDR1 is WNHNN and CDR2 SYGVQD (reference sequence).